Shown below are 2 T cell receptor beta chains from a single sample sequenced in a study of blood T cell repertoires in COVID-19. Using immunoSEQ multiplex PCR, the repertoire was profiled, and TCRdb retains in-frame clones only, with some absent. The sample contains roughly 100,000 clones, less than 90% of which appear only once. The specimen sequenced was peripheral blood. These receptors were taken from a woman of 80 years or more with acute or convalescent COVID-19.

The chain has TRBV18 and TRBJ1-6; 7 nucleotides align to TRBD1. This CDR3 comprises 14 residues. V trimming: 6 bases; J trimming: 10 bases; junction bases outside the gene matches: 9. Germline V gene data show CDR1 as KGHSH and CDR2 as LQKENI. Written as DNA, the CDR3 is TGTGCCAGCTCCCCAGACAGGGTAGGATCACCCCTCCACTTT. It encodes CASSPDRVGSPLHF.

In this sample, this clone turned up once. The chain couples TRBV6-4 to TRBJ2-3, with 10 positions matching TRBD1. J lost 6 bases, V lost 5 bases, and 11 bases had no gene match. The CDR3 length is 16 residues. Germline values: CDR1 MRHNA, CDR2 SNTAGT. The CDR3, as DNA: TGTGCCAGCAGTATGTCTCTGGGACAGGGGCAGGATACGCAGTATTTT. Its protein is CASSMSLGQGQDTQYF.